This T cell receptor beta chain derives from a study of cytotoxic CD8 clonotypes in ibrutinib-treated CLL. Profiling relied on immunoSEQ multiplex PCR, and the TCRdb table lists in-frame clones only, not all of them. The data hold some 200,000 clones, with roughly 65% observed a single time. This clone has a handful of counts. What it binds is not known. Study conclusions and caveats: Clonality went up at the time of ibrutinib response, stayed stable in sustained remission, and later dropped back toward its baseline level at progression. Contraction or stability on treatment was seen for public clonotypes, which were uncommon.

This specimen consisted of PBMCs, obtained after 12 months of ibrutinib treatment. The TCR was taken from a human donor with chronic lymphocytic leukemia.

The CDR3 protein is CASSPRGESSYGYTF. The CDR3 bases are TGTGCCAGCTCACCACGGGGGGAATCATCCTATGGCTACACCTTC. The genes are TRBV18 and TRBJ1-2, with a weak D call TRBD1 (5 bases). Germline assignment: CDR1 KGHSH and CDR2 LQKENI. Trimming took 1 base from V and 4 from J, leaving 13 bases between them. The CDR3 sequence is 15 residues long.